The rows below give T cell receptor beta chains drawn from one sample of a study of T cells after somatic rescue of genetic block. Here immunoSEQ multiplex PCR was the method, and the copy in TCRdb shows in-frame clones only, minus some. The sample shows tens of thousands of clones, around 93% of them seen only once. Sequencing input: peripheral blood mononuclear cells (PBMCs). These TCRs come from a man in his forties. CDR3s include the opening cysteine and the closing phenylalanine or tryptophan. Each record gives: D gene, CDR3 length, J gene, V gene, CDR3 DNA, CDR3 protein. The D gene is left open where the match is weak.

d_gene: TRBD1; len: 15; j_gene: TRBJ1-1; v_gene: TRBV15; CDR3nt: TGTGCCACCAGCAGGAGGACAGGGCCGGGCACTGAAGCTTTCTTT; CDR3aa: CATSRRTGPGTEAFF
d_gene: -; len: 15; j_gene: TRBJ2-1; v_gene: TRBV14; CDR3nt: TGTGCCAGCAGCCAAGTGATGAACCAACGTGGTGAGCAGTTCTTC; CDR3aa: CASSQVMNQRGEQFF
d_gene: -; len: 16; j_gene: TRBJ2-2; v_gene: TRBV28; CDR3nt: TGTGCCAGCAGTTCACAGGGACGTGGCAGGTTCGGGGAGCTGTTTTTT; CDR3aa: CASSSQGRGRFGELFF
d_gene: -; len: 13; j_gene: TRBJ2-1; v_gene: TRBV27; CDR3nt: TGTGCCAGCAGTTTATCCAGGTACAATGAGCAGTTCTTC; CDR3aa: CASSLSRYNEQFF
d_gene: -; len: 16; j_gene: TRBJ2-7; v_gene: TRBV7-2; CDR3nt: TGTGCCAGCAGGTTAACAACGACCGGGAGCTCCTACGAGCAGTACTTC; CDR3aa: CASRLTTTGSSYEQYF
d_gene: TRBD1; len: 14; j_gene: TRBJ2-7; v_gene: TRBV4-1; CDR3nt: TGCGCCAGCAGCCTACCAGGGGGACCGGGGGAGCAGTACTTC; CDR3aa: CASSLPGGPGEQYF
d_gene: -; len: 16; j_gene: TRBJ1-1; v_gene: TRBV2; CDR3nt: TGTGCCAGCAGAGAGGGTTTGGTTTCGGTCGGGACTGAAGCTTTCTTT; CDR3aa: CASREGLVSVGTEAFF
d_gene: TRBD1; len: 15; j_gene: TRBJ2-1; v_gene: TRBV28; CDR3nt: TGTGCCAGCACCCTACCCGGGACAGGGGGCCGGGGGCAGTTCTTC; CDR3aa: CASTLPGTGGRGQFF
d_gene: TRBD1; len: 15; j_gene: TRBJ2-1; v_gene: TRBV6-1; CDR3nt: TGTGCCAGCAGTGGCGGGACAGGGGGGGAGCGGGAGCAGTTCTTC; CDR3aa: CASSGGTGGEREQFF
d_gene: -; len: 13; j_gene: TRBJ1-2; v_gene: TRBV27; CDR3nt: TGTGCCAGCAGTGCCAGCAAGAACTATGGCTACACCTTC; CDR3aa: CASSASKNYGYTF